The T cell receptor (beta chain) described here comes from a study of shared clonotypes between healthy human individuals. Study results and limitations: Richness estimates generally favored naive over memory subsets.

On this clone itself: Its specificity is unknown.

Germline-derived CDR1 and CDR2 are SGDLS and YYNGEE. The CDR3 is made up of 15 amino acids. Trimming shortened V by 0 bases and J by 4 bases, and 12 bases separated the two germline ends. There were only Caucasian adults among the donors, and all lived in Nashville, Tennessee. This table comes from immunoSEQ multiplex PCR, and its TCRdb copy is limited to in-frame clones, with some not included. The sample lists about 2.4 million clones, roughly 93% occurring once. Sequencing used naive CD4+ T cells from PBMCs. Subset denoted: CD45RA+ positively selected. The chain joins TRBV9 to TRBJ2-3, with D possibly matching TRBD2 (6 bases). This TCR came from a man aged 18 to 30 in good health. Some clones in this sample may be carry-over from other donors' samples. CDR3 amino acids: CASSVVGSGSDTQYF. DNA of the CDR3: TGTGCCAGCAGCGTAGTCGGGAGCGGCTCAGATACGCAGTATTTT. Variable domain in full (rest from reference TRBV9 and TRBJ2-3): DSGVTQTPKHLITATGQRVTLRCSPRSGDLSVYWYQQSLDQGLQFLIQYYNGEERAKGNILERFSAQQFPDLHSELNLSSLELGDSALYFCASSVVGSGSDTQYFGPGTRLTVL.